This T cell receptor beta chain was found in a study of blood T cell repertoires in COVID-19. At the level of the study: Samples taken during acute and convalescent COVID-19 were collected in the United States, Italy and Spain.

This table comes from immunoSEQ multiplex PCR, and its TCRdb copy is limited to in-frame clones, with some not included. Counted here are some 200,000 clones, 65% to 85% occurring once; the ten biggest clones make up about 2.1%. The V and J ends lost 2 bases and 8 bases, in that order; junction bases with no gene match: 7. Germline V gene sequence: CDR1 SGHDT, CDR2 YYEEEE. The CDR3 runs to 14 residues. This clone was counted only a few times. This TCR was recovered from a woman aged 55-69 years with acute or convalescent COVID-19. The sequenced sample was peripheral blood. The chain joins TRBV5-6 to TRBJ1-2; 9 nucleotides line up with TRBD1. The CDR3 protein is CASSFWDRARGYTF. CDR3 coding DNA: TGTGCCAGCAGCTTTTGGGACAGGGCGAGGGGCTACACCTTC.